The source of this T cell receptor beta chain is a study of cytomegalovirus exposure and HLA in healthy donors listed by TCRdb under 2017. Broadly, across the study: According to an earlier analysis of 587 of the donors, about 180 million T cells yielded approximately 120 million unique TCR beta sequences and around 280 Gb of sequence data. Around 330 gigabases of sequencing data and around 80 million unique TCR sequences made up an early release that covered roughly 670 HLA-typed donors. Of the roughly 400 genotyped donors, approximately 83% fell in the genetic ancestry cluster associated with self-reported Caucasian donors. The aim of the study was to test whether cataloging public T cell receptors could identify signatures of past pathogen exposure. The study used immunosequencing to profile the T cell repertoires of under 700 subjects and linked those repertoires to cytomegalovirus serostatus. Along with the roughly 670-subject first cohort, a separate validation cohort of about 110 different subjects was used. High-throughput TCR immunosequencing, statistical association of individual TCRs with disease status, and machine learning were combined to predict cytomegalovirus infection status. A later analysis re-analyzed previously published TCR beta repertoires from roughly 600 donors and added high-resolution HLA genotyping to study TCR occurrence patterns. Rather than drawing on any new phenotypic data, the later analysis identified candidate immune exposures from TCR beta sequences and the way those sequences occurred across donors. In an earlier analysis of roughly 580 of the donors, high-throughput TCR beta sequencing was used to judge whether each TCR beta V gene segment behaved as functional or pseudogenic. Donor age, sex, ethnicity and CMV serostatus were collected together with the repertoire data. In a later genetic analysis, genome-wide SNP genotypes for 398 of the 666 donors were used, and that subset was treated as a discovery cohort. Every repertoire in the discovery cohort had been generated on one and the same sequencing platform. Both class I and class II loci were covered by HLA typing, at four-digit resolution. Typing coverage varied by locus: roughly 629-640 donors for A, B, C, DRB1 and DQB1; approximately 500 for DQA1; around 570 for DPA1; roughly 450 for DPB1. Roughly 5 DR-DQ haplotypes were handled as single units for association and clustering, since linkage in the cohort was strong. On average, roughly 250,000 unique TCR beta nucleotide sequences were sequenced per donor among some 420 genotyped donors of the cohort, with roughly 18% of those sequences being non-productive.

The protocol used for the library was the immunoSEQ multiplex PCR assay. The multiplex PCR relied on a mix of 60 forward primers for TCR Vbeta segments and 13 reverse primers for TCR Jbeta segments. A multiplex PCR assay on genomic DNA amplified the CDR3 region of rearranged TCR beta genes. On the Illumina HiSeq System, the amplified TCR beta libraries were sequenced as 87-base-pair reads. The published analysis was carried out like this. In a later analysis, tens of millions of unique TCR beta chains were counted across the roughly 670 repertoires, and roughly 11 million of these chains were shared by at least two donors. To remove PCR and sequencing errors, raw reads were error-corrected and collapsed into unique sequences using a nearest-neighbor algorithm that merged closely related sequences. To assign V, D and J gene segments, CDR3 sequences were aligned to IMGT reference sequences. For a sequence to be retained, at least a six-nucleotide match to both a V gene segment and a J gene segment was required. A rearrangement counted as productive if the CDR3 had no stop codons and remained in frame with V and J, and every other rearrangement counted as non-productive. CDR3 was defined by IMGT convention, running from the second conserved V-encoded cysteine to the conserved J-encoded phenylalanine. The earlier analysis of 500 to 750 of the donors excluded any sequence lacking an unambiguous match to a single V gene segment. In an earlier analysis of a few hundred of the donors, V segments were called functional above 56.7% productive rearrangements and were called segregating when the between-donor standard deviation exceeded 5%. A statistical classification framework was built for diagnosing cytomegalovirus status from the catalog of TCR beta chain sequences. V and J gene assignment, in a later analysis, came from comparing TCR nucleotide sequences with IMGT/GENE-DB human TR gene sequences. In a later analysis, CDR3 sequences and most-parsimonious VDJ recombination scenarios were assigned using the TCRdist pipeline. In a later analysis, each TCR beta chain was defined by its CDR3 amino acid sequence together with its V-gene family, and reads lacking a unique V-gene family were excluded. As a way to deal with suspected cross-contamination and a sequencing artifact, a later analysis dropped nearly 600 nucleotide sequences that were highly shared and had low generation probability. A later analysis calculated a clonal expansion index for each public chain from normalized within-repertoire ranks of inferred template counts. A later analysis computed generation probabilities with a VDJ recombination model fitted to out-of-frame rearrangements, and checked the results against IGoR. In a later analysis, TCR-TCR, TCR-HLA and TCR-CMV co-occurrence was scored with hypergeometric tests, and a repertoire-size bias correction was applied to TCR pairs. In a later analysis, false discovery rates were estimated by permuting HLA or CMV assignments 20 times. In a later analysis, co-occurring TCRs were grouped with DBSCAN, and TCRdist sequence similarity was added when clustering was performed within HLA-allele-positive subsets. Repertoires with fewer than 30,000 or more than 120,000 public chains were left out of co-occurrence clustering, as were a few repertoires with anomalous nucleotide sharing. This immuneACCESS table, as held by TCRdb, lists in-frame sequences with V and J called but not all clones. Of the missing ones, under half trace to an unresolved V gene in checked studies; the others have no known cause. V, J and clone size are those of that table, while D and trimming were read from the DNA. This sample comprises over 200,000 clones, 75% to 80% of them detected only once. In total, the top ten clones hold less than 2% of the sample.

Study-level results and caveats: Some IMGT-functional V segments, including TRBV6-2 and TRBV6-3, could not be told apart with the 87-base-pair reads, so those segments were excluded. According to a later genetic analysis, donors in an Asian-associated ancestry cluster had fewer N-insertions in productive TCRs than the approximately 630-donor mean. A few of the identified cytomegalovirus-associated TCR beta chains were confirmed in vitro to be specific for cytomegalovirus antigens. In a later analysis, HLA-associated TCR beta chains showed more clonal expansion and lower generation probabilities than non-associated chains that were equally common. Several of the top co-occurrence clusters appeared to be linked to parvovirus B19, influenza, CMV and Epstein-Barr virus, according to a later analysis. Sequencing depth was assumed to be roughly uniform across donors in the presence/absence analyses, though that assumption may not hold. Strong co-occurrence of HLA alleles, especially DR and DQ, made assigning TCR associations to individual alleles difficult. About 15 rarely observed V segments, including chromosome 9 orphons, were excluded from the earlier analysis of 550 to 700 of the donors because counts were too low. A further reported finding was that TCR beta sequences accurately predicted the HLA-A and HLA-B alleles for most subjects in the first cohort. A cluster of highly shared sequence variants was judged likely to be a technical artifact of the sequencing pipeline. In a later analysis, most CMV-associated TCR beta chains were found to appear HLA-restricted, with HLA associations seemingly driven largely by CMV exposure. CMV serostatus was the only immune exposure information available for the cohort. The authors suggested that the approach could potentially be generalized to other disease states and immunological phenotypes. An earlier analysis of 450 to 750 of the donors showed that most TCR beta V segments appeared in productive rearrangements either about 87% or about 30% of the time, which broadly matched IMGT annotations. Only TCR beta chains were sequenced in this cohort, and the absence of alpha or paired-chain data limited detectable features. The study gave a list of under 200 TCR beta chains associated with cytomegalovirus. The classifier was reported to diagnose cytomegalovirus status with high specificity and sensitivity in both the original and validation cohorts. Most TCR sequences were observed very rarely across donors, whereas some public TCRs were present in many individuals. Because HLA typing was unavailable for some donors at each locus, only the typed subset was used in association tests. A later analysis associated 15,000 to 20,000 TCR beta sequences with specific HLA alleles at a false discovery rate of 0.05. Linkage disequilibrium might explain the correlated functional status among segregating V segments, but an unknown experimental factor could not be ruled out. V-gene and J-gene trimming of TCR beta chains was associated with a missense DCLRE1C variant in a later genetic analysis, and the association was replicated in an independent cohort. A later analysis found that TCR association rates varied across HLA loci, with DRB1 alleles showing the most associated TCRs and HLA-C alleles the fewest.

Of note for this clone: The antigen it recognizes is unknown. No base-level quality is on record; no much larger clone is a single base apart.

Via the germline V gene, CDR1 is LGHNA and CDR2 YNFKEQ. Counted from cysteine to phenylalanine, this CDR3 has 14 amino acids. Only CDR3 DNA remains: 42 bases, in frame from the first base. V is reduced by 1 base and J by 6 bases, leaving a spacing of 9 bases between them. The cohort was made up of 500 to 850 healthy bone marrow donors. At the time of sampling, every cohort member was nominally healthy, though immune exposures that went unrecorded were likely present. The donor was CMV seronegative and was included in the group of under 450 seronegative cohort members. A peripheral blood sample was provided by each donor, and peripheral blood mononuclear cells were used for TCR beta sequencing. The Qiagen DNeasy Blood Extraction Kit was used to extract genomic DNA from the blood cell samples.

The rearranged chain carries TRBV4-2 and TRBJ2-2; TRBD2 is perhaps the D gene, given 5 matching bases. The source of this sequence is a male donor in good health and CMV-seronegative. The source material was PBMCs. The DNA reads TGTGCCAGCAGCCAAGCCCGGGGTGCCGGGGAGCTGTTTTTT. Translated, it gives CASSQARGAGELFF.